This T cell receptor beta chain was observed in a study of blood T cell repertoires in COVID-19. Turning to the study itself: The origin of the acute and convalescent COVID-19 samples was the United States, Italy and Spain.

Clinical histories supplied by participants themselves formed the basis of cohort assignment. The CDR3 is made up of 16 amino acids. Sequenced by immunoSEQ multiplex PCR; TCRdb stores in-frame clones only, minus some. There are under 200,000 clones in the sample; around 80% occur only once, and 15% to 20% lies in the top ten. The sequence was obtained from a woman in her 70s in a cohort exposed to, infected with or recovered from COVID-19 (not recorded which). The sample taken for sequencing was PBMCs or T cells enriched from blood (not recorded which). The chain recombines TRBV21-1 with TRBJ1-2. TRBV21-1 is deemed a pseudogene. CDR3 sequence: CASIPGEGRGNYGYTF. The CDR3, as DNA: TGTGCCAGCATCCCGGGGGAGGGTAGGGGTAACTATGGCTACACCTTC.